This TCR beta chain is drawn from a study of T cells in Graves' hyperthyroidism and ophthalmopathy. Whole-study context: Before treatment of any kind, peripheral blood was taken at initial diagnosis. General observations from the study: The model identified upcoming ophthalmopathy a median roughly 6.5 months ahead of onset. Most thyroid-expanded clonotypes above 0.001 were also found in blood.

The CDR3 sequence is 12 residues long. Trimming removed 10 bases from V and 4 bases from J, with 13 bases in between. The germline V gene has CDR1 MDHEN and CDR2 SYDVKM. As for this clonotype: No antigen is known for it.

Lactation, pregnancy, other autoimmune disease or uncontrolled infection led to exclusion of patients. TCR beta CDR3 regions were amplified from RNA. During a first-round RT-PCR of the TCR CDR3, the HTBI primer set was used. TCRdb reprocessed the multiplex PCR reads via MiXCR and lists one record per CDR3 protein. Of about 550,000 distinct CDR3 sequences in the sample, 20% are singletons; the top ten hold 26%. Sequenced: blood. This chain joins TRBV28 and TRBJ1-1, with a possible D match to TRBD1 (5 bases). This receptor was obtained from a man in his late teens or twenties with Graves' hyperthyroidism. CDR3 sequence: CAIRGQGTEAFF. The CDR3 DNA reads TGTGCCATCCGAGGGCAGGGCACTGAAGCTTTCTTT.